This TCR beta chain was recovered during a study of early T cells in non-severe SARS-CoV-2 infection. Study-wide context: RNA in bulk from unsorted whole blood was sequenced, and chains were unpaired.

This CDR3 comprises 14 residues. Germline V gene lookup returns CDR1 SGHAT and CDR2 FQNNGV. Each single cDNA molecule received a unique molecular identifier. TCRdb processed the 5' RACE reads anew with MiXCR; each CDR3 protein has one entry. There are about 44,000 distinct CDR3 sequences in the sample; 23% occur only once, and approximately 4.4% lies in the top ten. With regard to this clonotype: As yet, its antigen is unknown. A much larger clone sits a single nucleotide away, making a read error possible.

Findings of the study overall: VDJdb-based matching was biased toward anti-spike CD8 responses and missed private and CD4 specificities.

The sequence was obtained from an adult who was a healthcare worker with PCR-confirmed SARS-CoV-2 infection or an uninfected control (not recorded which). Material: whole blood, obtained at baseline. The chain links TRBV11-2 to TRBJ2-3; 8 nucleotides match TRBD1. The CDR3 coding sequence is TGTGTCAGCAGCCAGGGGGCCAGCACAGATACGCAGTATTTT. Protein: CVSSQGASTDTQYF.